A selection of T cell receptor beta chains follows, all from one sample in a study of T cell repertoires in cytomegalovirus infection. TCRdb ran MiXCR on the reads and lists one entry per CDR3 protein. The data show roughly 68,000 distinct CDR3 sequences, with 20% to 25% seen just once and approximately 79% held by the top ten. Their antigen targets remain unknown. What was sequenced was PBMCs, sequenced either directly or after in vitro stimulation (not recorded which). These TCRs come from a human donor in good health (CMV status not recorded). Some clones in this sample may be carry-over from other donors' samples. CDR3s include the opening cysteine and the closing phenylalanine or tryptophan. The D gene is left open where the match is weak. Rows may omit the clone size; those that give it use once, few, many or a size class.

>-|TRBV6-5|TRBJ2-7|-
TGTGCCAGCAGCTCCGTCTGGGGTCGGGAGCAGTACTTC
CASSSVWGREQYF
>TRBD1|TRBV7-2|TRBJ2-5|many
TGTGCCAGCAGCTTGACAGGGTTGGGAGAGACCCAGTACTTC
CASSLTGLGETQYF
>-|TRBV5-1|TRBJ2-7|-
TGCGCCAGCAGCTCCCCCTCCTACGAGCAGTACTTC
CASSSPSYEQYF
>-|TRBV6-1|TRBJ2-1|-
TGTGCCAGCAGTGAAATGGGGACCGTGCAGTTCTTC
CASSEMGTVQFF
>TRBD1|TRBV3-1|TRBJ1-6|few
TGTGCCAGCAGCCTCGGACAGGGGGCGAATTCACCCCTCCACTTT
CASSLGQGANSPLHF
>-|TRBV6-6|TRBJ2-1|-
TGTGCCAGCAGTTACACCCGGGGGTCCAATGAGCAGTTCTTC
CASSYTRGSNEQFF
>TRBD1|TRBV19|TRBJ2-7|-
TGTGCCAGTAGTATCCCCGGACAGGGGGCGGGCGAGCAGTACTTC
CASSIPGQGAGEQYF
>TRBD2|TRBV9|TRBJ2-3|-
TGTGCCAGCAGCGCCAGGCTAGCGGGAGGGGGATCTAGCACAGATACGCAGTATTTT
CASSARLAGGGSSTDTQYF
>-|TRBV9|TRBJ1-1|few
TGTGCCAGCAGCGTAGCGGTGGAGGGGACTGAAGCTTTCTTT
CASSVAVEGTEAFF
>-|TRBV25-1|TRBJ2-1|few
TGTGCCAGCAGTGTTAGAGGGGGTATGGATGAGCAGTTCTTC
CASSVRGGMDEQFF
>TRBD2|TRBV11-3|TRBJ2-5|-
TGTGCCAGCAGCTTATCGTTGCTAGCGGGAGGGCCCGGAGAGACCCAGTACTTC
CASSLSLLAGGPGETQYF
>-|TRBV11-2|TRBJ1-1|-
TGTGCCAGCAGCTTAGTGGTACGGGGGAACACTGAAGCTTTCTTT
CASSLVVRGNTEAFF
>TRBD1|TRBV11-2|TRBJ2-1|-
TGTGCCAGCAGCGTTGATGACAGGGTCTATGAGCAGTTCTTC
CASSVDDRVYEQFF
>-|TRBV28|TRBJ1-2|few
TGTGCCAGCAGAAGGGAAAACTATGGCTACACCTTC
CASRRENYGYTF
>-|TRBV12-3/TRBV12-4|TRBJ2-3|-
TGTGCCAGCAGCCTTAGTGCGTCGTCGGATACGCAGTATTTT
CASSLSASSDTQYF
>-|TRBV7-2|TRBJ1-1|many
TGTGCCAGCAGCTTAGTTTGGAACACTGAAGCTTTCTTT
CASSLVWNTEAFF
>TRBD1|TRBV28|TRBJ1-3|many
TGTGCCAGCAGTTTAGGACAGGGGGCATATGGAAACACCATATATTTT
CASSLGQGAYGNTIYF
>-|TRBV12-3/TRBV12-4|TRBJ2-2|-
TGTGCCAGCAGTTCCTATGGAGGAGGAAGCGGGGAGCTGTTTTTT
CASSSYGGGSGELFF
>TRBD2|TRBV10-3|TRBJ2-7|-
TGTGCCACCGGGACTAGCGGAAACTCCTACGAGCAGTACTTC
CATGTSGNSYEQYF
>-|TRBV7-2|TRBJ2-7|many
TGTGCCAGCCGCGGCGTTGGTGGGGGGTACGAGCAGTACTTC
CASRGVGGGYEQYF
>-|TRBV5-6|TRBJ1-2|-
TGTGCCAGCAGCTCGGTGCTAATTGGGAACTATGGCTACACCTTC
CASSSVLIGNYGYTF
>TRBD1|TRBV11-3|TRBJ1-5|few
TGTGCCAGCAGCGCAGGGGGCGCTGGCAATCAGCCCCAGCATTTT
CASSAGGAGNQPQHF
>-|TRBV12-3/TRBV12-4|TRBJ1-1|many
TGTGCCAGCAGTTACACTGAAGCTTTCTTT
CASSYTEAFF
>TRBD2|TRBV15|TRBJ2-7|few
TGTGCCACCAGCGCGGGGACGGGGGGCTACGAGCAGTACTTC
CATSAGTGGYEQYF
>TRBD1|TRBV12-3/TRBV12-4|TRBJ1-5|few
TGTGCCAGCAGTCGGGACAGTAGCAATCAGCCCCAGCATTTT
CASSRDSSNQPQHF
>-|TRBV7-2|TRBJ2-7|few
TGTGCCAGCAGCTTAGCGATCTTGTACGAGCAGTACTTC
CASSLAILYEQYF
>TRBD1|TRBV27|TRBJ2-1|many
TGTGCCAGCAGTTTACCTTCAACCGGGACAGACTCCTACAATGAGCAGTTCTTC
CASSLPSTGTDSYNEQFF
>-|TRBV5-1|TRBJ1-4|few
TGCGCCAGCGCACCCGGGACTGCTAATGAAAAACTGTTTTTT
CASAPGTANEKLFF
>-|TRBV12-5|TRBJ2-2|few
TGTGCTAGTGGCATCCCGCGATGGGCCGGGGAGCTGTTTTTT
CASGIPRWAGELFF
>TRBD2|TRBV9|TRBJ2-5|-
TGTGCCAGCAGCCCTCCGGGGACTAGCGGGAGTGTGACCCAGTACTTC
CASSPPGTSGSVTQYF
>TRBD1|TRBV27|TRBJ1-6|few
TGTGCCAGCAGCTGGGACAGGGGGGGTTCACCCCTCCACTTT
CASSWDRGGSPLHF
>TRBD1|TRBV7-3|TRBJ2-1|-
TGTGCCAGCAGCTTAACTGGTACAGGGGTGTACAATGAGCAGTTCTTC
CASSLTGTGVYNEQFF
>TRBD1|TRBV12-3/TRBV12-4|TRBJ1-5|-
TGTGCCAGCAGGGGACAGGGGATCAATCAGCCCCAGCATTTT
CASRGQGINQPQHF